This T cell receptor (beta chain) was observed in a study of EBV T-cell therapy then PD-1 blockade in nasopharyngeal carcinoma. Treatment described: AdE1-LMPpoly-expanded autologous EBV-specific T-cell therapy followed by anti-PD-1 nivolumab. Sequencing used immunoSEQ multiplex PCR; TCRdb keeps in-frame clones, though not all of them. Of 20,000 or so clones listed, 84% are singletons. Remarks on this clone: Its antigen is as yet unknown.

The CDR3 runs 19 residues. The ends lost 4 bases at V and 3 bases at J; junction bases unmatched: 18. Germline V CDR1 and CDR2: LGHDT, YNNKEL (reference sequence). V usage is TRBV3-1 (or the pseudogene TRBV3-2) and J usage is TRBJ2-1, with 7 positions matching TRBD1. The material sequenced was CD8+ T cells from blood, taken around day 60 from a patient whose treatment included autologous EBV-specific T cells and nivolumab. The receptor was derived from a man aged 35 to 55 with nasopharyngeal carcinoma. The CDR3 loop is CASSLAGTAKWVNYNEQFF. The CDR3, as DNA: TGTGCCAGCAGCCTCGCCGGGACAGCCAAATGGGTGAACTACAATGAGCAGTTCTTC.